Given below is one T cell receptor beta chain in context. Here immunoSEQ multiplex PCR was the method, and the copy in TCRdb shows in-frame clones only, minus some. The data show 300,000 to 350,000 clones, nearly 90% seen once. This specimen comes from a study of blood T cell repertoires in COVID-19. Study-wide background: Collection of acute and convalescent COVID-19 samples took place in the United States, Italy and Spain. T cells, B-cell-depleted T cells, or PBMCs provided the cDNA or gDNA that served as material.

The length of the CDR3 is 14 residues. V shed 5 bases and J shed 4 bases, with 12 bases lying between them. CDR1 and CDR2 from the germline V gene are SGHTA and FQGNSA. Participant age was 18 to 89 years, and participants resided in fewer than 25 US areas. The rearrangement joins TRBV7-2 to TRBJ1-5; D possibly corresponds to TRBD1 (5 bases). The clonotype was recovered from a young woman with acute COVID-19. Sequencing input: PBMCs or T cells enriched from blood (not recorded which). CDR3 residues: CASSPDGTNQPQHF. The CDR3 nucleotides read TGTGCCAGCAGCCCAGACGGGACTAATCAGCCCCAGCATTTT.